This T cell receptor (beta chain) appears in the sequencing data of a study of shared clonotypes between healthy human individuals. V lost 4 bases and J lost 3, with 12 bases in between. CDR1 is MNHNS and CDR2 is SASEGT in the germline V gene. This CDR3 has 14 residues. Only in-frame clones appear in the TCRdb table, and some are missing; sequencing was by immunoSEQ multiplex PCR. Of 2 million to 3 million clones in the sample, 90% to 95% are singletons; the top ten hold 0.36%. The chain links TRBV6-1 to TRBJ1-1; D not resolved. The TCR sequence derives from a man younger than 35 in good health. Some clones in this sample may be carry-over from other donors' samples. Sequencing was performed on naive CD4+ T cells from PBMCs. Stated subset: CD45RA+ positively selected. Here the CDR3 DNA reads TGTGCCAGCAGTGGGGGAGGGCCGTACACTGAAGCTTTCTTT. Translation: CASSGGGPYTEAFF.